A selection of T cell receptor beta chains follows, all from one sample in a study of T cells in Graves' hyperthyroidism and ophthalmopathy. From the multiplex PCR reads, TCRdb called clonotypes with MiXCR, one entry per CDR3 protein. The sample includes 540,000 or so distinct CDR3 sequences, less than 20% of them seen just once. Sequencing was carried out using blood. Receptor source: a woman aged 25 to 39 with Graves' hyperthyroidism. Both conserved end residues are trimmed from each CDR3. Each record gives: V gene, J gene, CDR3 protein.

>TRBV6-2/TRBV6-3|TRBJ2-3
ASSCVDILTDTQY
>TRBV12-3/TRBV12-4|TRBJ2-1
ASSPGTSGRADYNEQF
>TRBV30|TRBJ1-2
AWTAGNYGYT
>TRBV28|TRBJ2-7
ASSSQAPYEQY
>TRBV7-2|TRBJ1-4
ASSPWEGVGEKLF
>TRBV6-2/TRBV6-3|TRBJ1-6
ASRIRTASSYNSPLH
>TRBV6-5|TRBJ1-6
ASSLAYYNSPLH
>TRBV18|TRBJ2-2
ASSPGTGNTGELF
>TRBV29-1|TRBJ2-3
SGTGTSTDTQY
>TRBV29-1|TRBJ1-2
SVETSYGYT
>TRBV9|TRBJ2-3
ASSPPSRAGDTDTQY
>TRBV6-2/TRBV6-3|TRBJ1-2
ASSAGMDGYT
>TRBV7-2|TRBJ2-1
ASSLSGRRRNEQF
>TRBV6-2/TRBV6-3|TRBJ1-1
ASRSLGAAEAF
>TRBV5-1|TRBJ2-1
ASSQTSGSINNEQF
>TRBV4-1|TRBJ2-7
ASSQEAAGLAYEQY
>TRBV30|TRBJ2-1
AWSVANNEQF
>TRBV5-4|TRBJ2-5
ASRGRNQETQY
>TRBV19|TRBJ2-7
ASRAAGTYEQY
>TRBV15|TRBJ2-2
ATSRDLGTGNTGELF
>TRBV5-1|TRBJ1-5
ASSLAPGDQPQH
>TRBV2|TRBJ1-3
ASSEVAEDTIY
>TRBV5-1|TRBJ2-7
ASSLGTSGTWGEQY
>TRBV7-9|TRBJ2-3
ASSLWPDTQY
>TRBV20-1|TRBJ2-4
SARDSDGTVAKNIQY
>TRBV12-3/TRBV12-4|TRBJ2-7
ASSLTGARNEQY
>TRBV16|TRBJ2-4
ASSLPLLAGDPKNIQY
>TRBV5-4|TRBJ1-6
ASSLASRGSPLH
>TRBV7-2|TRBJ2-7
ASSLMGTGGYEQY
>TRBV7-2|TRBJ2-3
ASSWTGTPGDTQY
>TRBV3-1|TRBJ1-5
ASSQASNQPQH
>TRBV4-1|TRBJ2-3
ASSQDGVEGDTQY
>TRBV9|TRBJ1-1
ASSVEAENTEAF
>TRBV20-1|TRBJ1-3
SATKISSGNTIY
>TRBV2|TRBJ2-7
ASSEAGISWGQSYYEQY